This T cell receptor (beta chain) was captured in a study of T cells in Graves' hyperthyroidism and ophthalmopathy. Newly diagnosed patients aged 18 to 65 had hyperthyroidism of under 2 months' duration. Uncontrolled infection, other autoimmune disease, pregnancy or lactation led to exclusion. The authors took PBMCs from 9.5 to 10 ml fresh peripheral blood. CDR1 and CDR2 from the germline V gene are SGHKS and YYEKEE (reference sequence). The germline V and J ends were trimmed by 4 bases and 6 bases, with 11 bases remaining between them. CDR3 length equals 13 residues. The TCR beta CDR3 regions underwent amplification using RNA transcripts as the source. When the TCR CDR3 underwent first-round RT-PCR, the HTBI primer set was used. TCRdb passed the multiplex PCR reads through MiXCR, listing each CDR3 protein once. Among a few hundred thousand distinct CDR3 sequences, around 15% were seen once, and the ten largest hold 5% to 6%.

Source material: blood. This clonotype was sampled from a woman aged 18-35 years with Graves' hyperthyroidism. This chain links TRBV5-5 with TRBJ2-1; a weak D match, TRBD2 (6 bases). As DNA, the CDR3 is TGTGCCAGCAGCCCACCCGGGGGCAATGAGCAGTTCTTC. It encodes CASSPPGGNEQFF.